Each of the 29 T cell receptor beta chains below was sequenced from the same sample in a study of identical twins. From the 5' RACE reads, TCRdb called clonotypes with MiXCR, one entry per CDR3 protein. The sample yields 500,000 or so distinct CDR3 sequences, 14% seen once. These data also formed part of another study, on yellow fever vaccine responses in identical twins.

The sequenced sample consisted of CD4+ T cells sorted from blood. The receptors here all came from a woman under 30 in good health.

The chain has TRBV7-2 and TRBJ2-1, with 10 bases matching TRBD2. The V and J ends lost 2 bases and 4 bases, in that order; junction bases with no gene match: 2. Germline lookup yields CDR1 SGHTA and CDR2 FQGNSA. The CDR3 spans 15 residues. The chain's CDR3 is CASSLSSGGYNEQFF. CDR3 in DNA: TGTGCCAGCAGCTTATCTAGCGGGGGATACAATGAGCAGTTCTTC. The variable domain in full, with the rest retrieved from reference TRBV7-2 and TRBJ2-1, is GAGVSQSPSNKVTEKGKDVELRCDPISGHTALYWYRQSLGQGLEFLIYFQGNSAPDKSGLPSDRFSAERTGGSVSTLTIQRTQQEDSAVYLCASSLSSGGYNEQFFGPGTRLTVL.

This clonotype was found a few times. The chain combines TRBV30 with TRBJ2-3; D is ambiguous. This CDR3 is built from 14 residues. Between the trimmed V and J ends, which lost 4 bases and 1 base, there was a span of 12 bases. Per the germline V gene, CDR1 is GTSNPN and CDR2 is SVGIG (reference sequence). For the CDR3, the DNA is TGTGCCTGGAAGGGCCTGGTGGGCACAGATACGCAGTATTTT. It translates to CAWKGLVGTDTQYF.

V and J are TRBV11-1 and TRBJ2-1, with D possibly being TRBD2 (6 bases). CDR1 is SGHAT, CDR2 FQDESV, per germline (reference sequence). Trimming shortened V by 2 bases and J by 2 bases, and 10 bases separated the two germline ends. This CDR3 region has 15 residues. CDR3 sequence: CASSLRGVTYNEQFF. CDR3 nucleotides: TGTGCCAGCAGCTTACGCGGGGTAACCTACAATGAGCAGTTCTTC.

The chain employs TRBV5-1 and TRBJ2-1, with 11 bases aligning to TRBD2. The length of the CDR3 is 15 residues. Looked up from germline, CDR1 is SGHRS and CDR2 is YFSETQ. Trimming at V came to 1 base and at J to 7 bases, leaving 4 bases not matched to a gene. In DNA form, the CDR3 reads TGCGCCAGCAGCTTGACGGGACTAGCGGTGAATGAGCAGTTCTTC. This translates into CASSLTGLAVNEQFF.

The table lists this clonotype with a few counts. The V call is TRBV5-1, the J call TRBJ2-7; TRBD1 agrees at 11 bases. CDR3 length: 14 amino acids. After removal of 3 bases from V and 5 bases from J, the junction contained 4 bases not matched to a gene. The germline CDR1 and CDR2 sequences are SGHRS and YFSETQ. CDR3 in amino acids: CASSSDRGHNEQYF. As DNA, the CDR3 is TGCGCCAGCAGCTCGGACAGGGGGCACAACGAGCAGTACTTC.

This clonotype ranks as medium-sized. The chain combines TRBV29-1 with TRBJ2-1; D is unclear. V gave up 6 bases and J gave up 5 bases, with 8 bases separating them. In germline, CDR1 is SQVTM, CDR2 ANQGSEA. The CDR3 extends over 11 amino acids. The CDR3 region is CSVSQNNEQFF. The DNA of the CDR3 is TGCAGCGTCTCTCAGAACAATGAGCAGTTCTTC.

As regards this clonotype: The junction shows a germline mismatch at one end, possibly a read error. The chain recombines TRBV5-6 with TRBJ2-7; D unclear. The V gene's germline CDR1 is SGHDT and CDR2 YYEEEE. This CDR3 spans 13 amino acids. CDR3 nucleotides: TGTGCCAGCACGTCGTGGATTCCTACGAGTTTACTGTTC. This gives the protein CASTSWIPTSLLF.

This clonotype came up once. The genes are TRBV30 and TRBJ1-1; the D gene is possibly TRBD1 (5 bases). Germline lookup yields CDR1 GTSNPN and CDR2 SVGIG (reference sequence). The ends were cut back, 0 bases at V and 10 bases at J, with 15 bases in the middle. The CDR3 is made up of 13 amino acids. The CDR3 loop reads CAWSVLGGTVAFF. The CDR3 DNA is TGTGCCTGGAGTGTACTTGGCGGGACGGTAGCTTTCTTT.

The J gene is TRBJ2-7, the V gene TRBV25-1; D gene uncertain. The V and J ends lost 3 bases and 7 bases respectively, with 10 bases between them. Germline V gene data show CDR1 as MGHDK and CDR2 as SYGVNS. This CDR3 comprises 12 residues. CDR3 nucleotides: TGTGCCAGCAGTGAGGCTTTGGGGGAGCAGTACTTC. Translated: CASSEALGEQYF.

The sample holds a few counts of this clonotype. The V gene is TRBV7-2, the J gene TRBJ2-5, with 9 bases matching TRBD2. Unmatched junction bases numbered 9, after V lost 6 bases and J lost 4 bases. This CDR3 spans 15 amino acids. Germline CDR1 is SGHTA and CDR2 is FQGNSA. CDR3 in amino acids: CASRLSSGAGETQYF. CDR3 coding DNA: TGTGCCAGCAGACTATCTAGCGGGGCGGGAGAGACCCAGTACTTC.

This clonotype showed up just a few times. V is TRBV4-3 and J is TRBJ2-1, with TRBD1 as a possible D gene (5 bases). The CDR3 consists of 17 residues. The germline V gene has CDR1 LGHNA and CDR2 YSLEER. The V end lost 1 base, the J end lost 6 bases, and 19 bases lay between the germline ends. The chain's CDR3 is CASSQGGSASPSNEQFF. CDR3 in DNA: TGCGCCAGCAGCCAAGGGGGCAGTGCTTCTCCATCCAATGAGCAGTTCTTC.

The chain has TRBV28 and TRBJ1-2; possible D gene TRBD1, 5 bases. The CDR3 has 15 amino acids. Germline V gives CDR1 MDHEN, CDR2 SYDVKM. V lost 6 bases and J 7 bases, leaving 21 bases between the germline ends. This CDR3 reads CASSPGAGPSVGYTF. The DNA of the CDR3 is TGTGCCAGCAGCCCAGGCGCGGGACCCTCCGTTGGCTACACCTTC.

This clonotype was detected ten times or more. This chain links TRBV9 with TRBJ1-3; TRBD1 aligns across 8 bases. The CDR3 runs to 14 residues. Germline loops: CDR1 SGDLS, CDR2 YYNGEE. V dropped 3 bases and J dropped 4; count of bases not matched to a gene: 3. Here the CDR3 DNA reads TGTGCCAGCAGCGCCCGGGACAGGGGAAACACCATATATTTT. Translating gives CASSARDRGNTIYF.

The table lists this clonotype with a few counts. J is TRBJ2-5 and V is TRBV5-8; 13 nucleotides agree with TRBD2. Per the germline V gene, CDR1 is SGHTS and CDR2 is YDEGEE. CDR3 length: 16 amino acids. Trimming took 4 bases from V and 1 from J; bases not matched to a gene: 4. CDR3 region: CASSAGLAGSQETQYF. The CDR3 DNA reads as TGTGCCAGCAGCGCGGGACTAGCGGGGAGCCAAGAGACCCAGTACTTC. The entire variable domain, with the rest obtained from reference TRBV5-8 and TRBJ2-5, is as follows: EAGVTQSPTHLIKTRGQQATLRCSPISGHTSVYWYQQALGLGLQFLLWYDEGEERNRGNFPPRFSGRQFPNYSSELNVNALELEDSALYLCASSAGLAGSQETQYFGPGTRLLVL.

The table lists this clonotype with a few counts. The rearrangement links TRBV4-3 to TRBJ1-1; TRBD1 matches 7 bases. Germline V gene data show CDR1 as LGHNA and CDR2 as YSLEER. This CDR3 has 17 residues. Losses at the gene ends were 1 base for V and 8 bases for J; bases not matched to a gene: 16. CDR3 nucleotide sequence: TGCGCCAGCAGCCAAGGGCAAAATATCGGGACAGTTGAGGAAGCTTTCTTT. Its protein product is CASSQGQNIGTVEEAFF.

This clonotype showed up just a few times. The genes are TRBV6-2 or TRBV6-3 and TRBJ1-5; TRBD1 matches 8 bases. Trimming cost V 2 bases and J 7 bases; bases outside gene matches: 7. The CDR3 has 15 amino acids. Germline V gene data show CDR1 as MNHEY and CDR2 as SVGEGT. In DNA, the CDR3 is TGTGCCAGCAGTTACGAGGACAGGGCTAAGCAGCCCCAGCATTTT. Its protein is CASSYEDRAKQPQHF.

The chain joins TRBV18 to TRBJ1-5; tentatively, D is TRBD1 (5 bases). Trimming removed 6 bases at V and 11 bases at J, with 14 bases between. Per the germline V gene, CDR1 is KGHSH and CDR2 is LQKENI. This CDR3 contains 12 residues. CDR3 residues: CASSADTAAQHF. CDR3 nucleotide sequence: TGTGCCAGCTCGGCGGACACGGCAGCCCAGCATTTT. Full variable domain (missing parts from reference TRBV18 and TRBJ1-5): NAGVMQNPRHLVRRRGQEARLRCSPMKGHSHVYWYRQLPEEGLKFMVYLQKENIIDESGMPKERFSAEFPKEGPSILRIQQVVRGDSAAYFCASSADTAAQHFGDGTRLSIL.

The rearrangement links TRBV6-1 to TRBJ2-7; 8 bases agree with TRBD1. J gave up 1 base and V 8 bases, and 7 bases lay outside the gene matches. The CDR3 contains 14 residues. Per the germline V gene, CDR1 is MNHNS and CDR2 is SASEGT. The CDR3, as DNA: TGTGCCAGCCTGGGACAGGTAGGATCCTACGAGCAGTACTTC. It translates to CASLGQVGSYEQYF.

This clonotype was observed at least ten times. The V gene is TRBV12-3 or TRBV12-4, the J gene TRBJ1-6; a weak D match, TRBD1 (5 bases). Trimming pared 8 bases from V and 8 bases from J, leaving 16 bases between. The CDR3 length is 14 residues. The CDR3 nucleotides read TGTGCCAGCCGCGAAGACAGTGACTATTCACCCCTCCACTTT. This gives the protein CASREDSDYSPLHF.

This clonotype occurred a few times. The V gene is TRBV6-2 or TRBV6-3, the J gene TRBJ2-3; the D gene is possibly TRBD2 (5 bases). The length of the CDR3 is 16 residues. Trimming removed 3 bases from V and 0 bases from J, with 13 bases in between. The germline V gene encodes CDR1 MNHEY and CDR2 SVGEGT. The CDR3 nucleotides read TGTGCCAGCAGTTATTTTGGCGGGTGGAGCACAGATACGCAGTATTTT. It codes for CASSYFGGWSTDTQYF.

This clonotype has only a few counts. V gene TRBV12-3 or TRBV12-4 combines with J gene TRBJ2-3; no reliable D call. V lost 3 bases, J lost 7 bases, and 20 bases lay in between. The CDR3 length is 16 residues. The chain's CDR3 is CASSFGPGSVTNTQYF. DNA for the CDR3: TGTGCCAGCAGTTTTGGTCCGGGCAGCGTTACTAATACGCAGTATTTT.

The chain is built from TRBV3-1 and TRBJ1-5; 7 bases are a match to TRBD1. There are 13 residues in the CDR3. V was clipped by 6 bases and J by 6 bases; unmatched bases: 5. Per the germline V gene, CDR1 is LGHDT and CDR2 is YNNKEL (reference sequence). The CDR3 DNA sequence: TGTGCCAGCAGGCTACAGGGGCCTCAGCCCCAGCATTTT. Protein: CASRLQGPQPQHF.

The CDR3 loop reads CSARDPSGSVSKNIQYF. The CDR3 DNA is TGCAGTGCTAGAGATCCTAGCGGGAGTGTGTCCAAAAACATTCAGTACTTC. The chain combines TRBV20-1 with TRBJ2-4; TRBD2 aligns across 10 bases. The germline V gene encodes CDR1 DFQATT and CDR2 SNEGSKA (reference sequence). V lost 0 bases to trimming and J lost 2 bases; unmatched junction nucleotides: 7. CDR3 length: 17 residues.

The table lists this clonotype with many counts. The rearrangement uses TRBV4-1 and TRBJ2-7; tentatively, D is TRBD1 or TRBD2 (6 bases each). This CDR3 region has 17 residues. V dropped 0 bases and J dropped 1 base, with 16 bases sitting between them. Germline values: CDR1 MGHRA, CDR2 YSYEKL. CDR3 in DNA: TGCGCCAGCAGCCAAGATAGGGGGGACCGACCATCCTACGAGCAGTACTTC. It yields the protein CASSQDRGDRPSYEQYF.

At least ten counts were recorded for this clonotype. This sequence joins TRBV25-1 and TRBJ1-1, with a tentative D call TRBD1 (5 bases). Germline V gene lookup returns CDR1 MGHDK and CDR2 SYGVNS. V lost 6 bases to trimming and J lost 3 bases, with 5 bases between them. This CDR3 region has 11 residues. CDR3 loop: CASRGDTEAFF. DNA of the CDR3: TGTGCCAGCAGAGGGGACACTGAAGCTTTCTTT.

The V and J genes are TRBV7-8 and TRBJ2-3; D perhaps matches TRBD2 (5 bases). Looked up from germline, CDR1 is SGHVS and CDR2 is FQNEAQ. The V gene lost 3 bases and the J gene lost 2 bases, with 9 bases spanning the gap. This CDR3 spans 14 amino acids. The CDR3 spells CASSLGVDTDTQYF. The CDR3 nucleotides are TGTGCCAGCAGCTTGGGAGTAGACACAGATACGCAGTATTTT.

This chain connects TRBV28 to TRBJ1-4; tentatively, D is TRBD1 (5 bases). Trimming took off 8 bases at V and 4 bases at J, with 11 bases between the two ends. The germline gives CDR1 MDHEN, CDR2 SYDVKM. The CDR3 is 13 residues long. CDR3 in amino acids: CASLEGNNEKLFF. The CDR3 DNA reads TGTGCCAGCCTCGAGGGGAATAATGAAAAACTGTTTTTT.

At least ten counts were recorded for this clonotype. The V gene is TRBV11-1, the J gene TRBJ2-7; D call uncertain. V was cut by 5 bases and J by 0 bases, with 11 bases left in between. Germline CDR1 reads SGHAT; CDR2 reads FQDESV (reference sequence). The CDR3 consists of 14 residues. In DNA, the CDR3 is TGTGCCAGCAGCCGGACGGAAAGCTCCTACGAGCAGTACTTC. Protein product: CASSRTESSYEQYF.

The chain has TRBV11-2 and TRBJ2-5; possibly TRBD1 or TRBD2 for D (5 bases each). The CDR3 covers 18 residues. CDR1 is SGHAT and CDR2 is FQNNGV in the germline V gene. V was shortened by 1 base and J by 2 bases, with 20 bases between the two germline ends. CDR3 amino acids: CASSLGRGVRFPQETQYF. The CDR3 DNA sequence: TGTGCCAGCAGCTTAGGTAGGGGAGTACGGTTTCCACAAGAGACCCAGTACTTC.